The clone carrying this T cell receptor beta chain occurred a few times. Its target is unknown. TCRdb re-analysed the reads in MiXCR, keeping a single row per CDR3 protein. The table records some 920,000 distinct CDR3 sequences, roughly 30% of them present only once. The sample originates from a study of T cell repertoires in cytomegalovirus infection. At the level of the study: It was recently identified HLA-C-restricted and well-studied HLA-B-restricted CMV epitopes that the study used. Indications of both CMV infection and matching HLA type were provided by public TCR beta signatures. Overall study findings and caveats: The ex vivo response showed dominance by HLA-C-restricted CMV-specific TCR beta clonotypes.

Trimming removed 5 bases from V and 5 bases from J, with 10 bases in between. Looked up from germline, CDR1 is DFQATT and CDR2 is SNEGSKA (reference sequence). The CDR3 has 11 amino acids. This sequence was found in a human donor in good health (CMV status not recorded). Some clones in this sample may be carry-over from other donors' samples. V usage is TRBV20-1 and J usage is TRBJ2-7; D remains ambiguous. The specimen was cultured CD8+ T cells from PBMCs, collected from culture after CMV antigen stimulation. CDR3 bases: TGCAGTGCTGGTCTTGAGGACGAGCAGTACGTC. Translated: CSAGLEDEQYV.